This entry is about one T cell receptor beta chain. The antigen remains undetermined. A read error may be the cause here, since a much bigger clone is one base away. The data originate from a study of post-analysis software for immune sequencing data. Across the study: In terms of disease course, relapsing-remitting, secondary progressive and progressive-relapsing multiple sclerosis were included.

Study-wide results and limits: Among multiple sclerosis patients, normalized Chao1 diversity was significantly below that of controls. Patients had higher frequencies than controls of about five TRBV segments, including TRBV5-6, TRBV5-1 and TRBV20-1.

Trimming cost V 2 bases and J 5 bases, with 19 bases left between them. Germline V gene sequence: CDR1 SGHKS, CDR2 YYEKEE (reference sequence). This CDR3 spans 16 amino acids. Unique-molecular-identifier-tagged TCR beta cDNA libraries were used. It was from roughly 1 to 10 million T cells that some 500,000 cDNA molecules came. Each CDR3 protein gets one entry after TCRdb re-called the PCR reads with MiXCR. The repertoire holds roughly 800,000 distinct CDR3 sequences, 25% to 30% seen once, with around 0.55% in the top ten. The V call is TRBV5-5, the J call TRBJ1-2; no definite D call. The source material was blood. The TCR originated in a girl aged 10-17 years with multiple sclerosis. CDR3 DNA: TGTGCCAGCAGCTTTGGTGCCAGCCGACCGCGTTATGGCTACACCTTC. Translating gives CASSFGASRPRYGYTF.